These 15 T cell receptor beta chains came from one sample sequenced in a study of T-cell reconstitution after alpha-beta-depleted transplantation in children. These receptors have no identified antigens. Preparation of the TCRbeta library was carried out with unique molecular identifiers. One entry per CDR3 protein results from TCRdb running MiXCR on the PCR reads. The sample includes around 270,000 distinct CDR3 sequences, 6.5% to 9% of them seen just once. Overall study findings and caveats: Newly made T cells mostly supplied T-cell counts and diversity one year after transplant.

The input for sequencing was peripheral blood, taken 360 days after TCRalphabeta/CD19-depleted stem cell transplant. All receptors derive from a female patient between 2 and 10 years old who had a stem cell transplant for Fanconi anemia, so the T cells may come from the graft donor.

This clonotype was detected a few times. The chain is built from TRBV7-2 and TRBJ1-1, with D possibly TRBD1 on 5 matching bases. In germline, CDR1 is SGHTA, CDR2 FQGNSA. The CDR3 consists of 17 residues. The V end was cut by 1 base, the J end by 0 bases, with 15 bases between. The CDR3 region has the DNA TGTGCCAGCAGCTTAGTTACGGGACTGAGGATGAACACTGAAGCTTTCTTT. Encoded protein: CASSLVTGLRMNTEAFF.

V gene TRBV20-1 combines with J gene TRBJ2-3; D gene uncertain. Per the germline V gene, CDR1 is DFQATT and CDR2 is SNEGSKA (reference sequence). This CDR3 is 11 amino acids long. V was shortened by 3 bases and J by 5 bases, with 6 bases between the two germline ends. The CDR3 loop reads CSASYIDTQYF. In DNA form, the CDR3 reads TGCAGTGCTAGTTATATAGATACGCAGTATTTT.

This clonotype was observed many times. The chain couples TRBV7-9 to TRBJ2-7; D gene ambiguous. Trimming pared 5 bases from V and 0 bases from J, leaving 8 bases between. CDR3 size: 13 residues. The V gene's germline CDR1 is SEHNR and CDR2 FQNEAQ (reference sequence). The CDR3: CASSPSSSYEQYV. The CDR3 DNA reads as TGTGCCAGCAGCCCCTCTAGCTCCTACGAGCAGTACGTC.

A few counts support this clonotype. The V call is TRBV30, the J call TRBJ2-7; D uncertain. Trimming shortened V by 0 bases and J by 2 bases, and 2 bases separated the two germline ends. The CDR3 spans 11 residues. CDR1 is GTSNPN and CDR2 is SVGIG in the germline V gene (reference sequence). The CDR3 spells CAWSVTYEQYF. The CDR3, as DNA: TGTGCCTGGAGTGTAACCTACGAGCAGTACTTC. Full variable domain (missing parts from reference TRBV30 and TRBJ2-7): SQTIHQWPATLVQPVGSPLSLECTVEGTSNPNLYWYRQAAGRGLQLLFYSVGIGQISSEVPQNLSASRPQDRQFILSSKKLLLSDSGFYLCAWSVTYEQYFGPGTRLTVT.

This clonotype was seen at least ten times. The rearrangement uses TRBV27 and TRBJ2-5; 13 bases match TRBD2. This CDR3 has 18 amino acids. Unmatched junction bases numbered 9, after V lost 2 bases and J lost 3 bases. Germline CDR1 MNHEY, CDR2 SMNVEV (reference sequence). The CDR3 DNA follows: TGTGCCAGCAGTTTAAGAAGACTAGCGGGAGGAAGAAAAGAGACCCAGTACTTC. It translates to CASSLRRLAGGRKETQYF.

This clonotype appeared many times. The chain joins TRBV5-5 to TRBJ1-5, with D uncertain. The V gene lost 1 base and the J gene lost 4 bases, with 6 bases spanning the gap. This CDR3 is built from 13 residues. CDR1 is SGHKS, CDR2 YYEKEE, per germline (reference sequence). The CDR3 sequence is CASSLRENQPQHF. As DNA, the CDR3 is TGTGCCAGCAGCTTGAGGGAAAATCAGCCCCAGCATTTT.

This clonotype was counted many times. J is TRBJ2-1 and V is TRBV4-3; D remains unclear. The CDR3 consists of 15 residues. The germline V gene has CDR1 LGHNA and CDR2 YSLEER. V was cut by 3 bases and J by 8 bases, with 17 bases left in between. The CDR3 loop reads CASSQVRSLWDEQFF. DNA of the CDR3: TGCGCCAGCAGCCAGGTCAGGTCCCTCTGGGATGAGCAGTTCTTC.

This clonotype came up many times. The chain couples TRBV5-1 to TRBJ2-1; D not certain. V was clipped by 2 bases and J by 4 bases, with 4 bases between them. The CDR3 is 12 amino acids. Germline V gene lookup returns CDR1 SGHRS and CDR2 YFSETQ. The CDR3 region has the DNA TGCGCCAGCAGCTTCCTATACAATGAGCAGTTCTTC. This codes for CASSFLYNEQFF.

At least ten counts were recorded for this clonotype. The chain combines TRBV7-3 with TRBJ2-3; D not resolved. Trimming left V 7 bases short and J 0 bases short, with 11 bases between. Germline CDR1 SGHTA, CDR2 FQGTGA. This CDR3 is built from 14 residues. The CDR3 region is CASKYGPSTDTQYF. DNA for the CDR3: TGTGCCAGCAAGTATGGTCCTAGCACAGATACGCAGTATTTT.

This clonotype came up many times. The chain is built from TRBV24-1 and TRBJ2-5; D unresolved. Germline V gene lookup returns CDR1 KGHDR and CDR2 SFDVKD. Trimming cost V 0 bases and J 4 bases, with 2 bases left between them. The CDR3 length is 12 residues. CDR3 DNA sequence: TGTGCCACCAGTGATTTGCTAGAGACCCAGTACTTC. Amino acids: CATSDLLETQYF.

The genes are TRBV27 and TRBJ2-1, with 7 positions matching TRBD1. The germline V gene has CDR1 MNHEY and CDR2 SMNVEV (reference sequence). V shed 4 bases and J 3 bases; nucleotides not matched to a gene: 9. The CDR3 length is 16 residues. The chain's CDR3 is CASSSGTAPYYNEQFF. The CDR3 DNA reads TGTGCCAGCAGTTCCGGGACAGCCCCGTACTACAATGAGCAGTTCTTC.

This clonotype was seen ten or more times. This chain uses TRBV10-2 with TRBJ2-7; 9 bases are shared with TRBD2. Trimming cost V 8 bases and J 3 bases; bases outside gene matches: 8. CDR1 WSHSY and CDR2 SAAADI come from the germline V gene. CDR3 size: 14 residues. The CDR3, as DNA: TGCGCCAGCCCTCTAGCGGGAATAGACTACGAGCAGTACTTC. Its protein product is CASPLAGIDYEQYF.

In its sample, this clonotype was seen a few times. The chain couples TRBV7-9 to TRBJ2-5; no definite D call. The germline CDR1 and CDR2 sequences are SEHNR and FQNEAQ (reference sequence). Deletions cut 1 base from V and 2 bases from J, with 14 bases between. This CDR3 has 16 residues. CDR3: CASSLDWLGTQETQYF. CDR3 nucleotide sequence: TGTGCCAGCAGCTTAGACTGGTTGGGCACGCAAGAGACCCAGTACTTC.

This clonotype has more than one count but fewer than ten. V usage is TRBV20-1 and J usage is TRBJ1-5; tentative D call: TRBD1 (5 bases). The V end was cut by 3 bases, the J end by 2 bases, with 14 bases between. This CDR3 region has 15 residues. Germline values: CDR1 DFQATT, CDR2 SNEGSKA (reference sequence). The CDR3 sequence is CSASLGGNGNQPQHF. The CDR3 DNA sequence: TGCAGTGCTAGTCTGGGGGGGAATGGCAATCAGCCCCAGCATTTT.

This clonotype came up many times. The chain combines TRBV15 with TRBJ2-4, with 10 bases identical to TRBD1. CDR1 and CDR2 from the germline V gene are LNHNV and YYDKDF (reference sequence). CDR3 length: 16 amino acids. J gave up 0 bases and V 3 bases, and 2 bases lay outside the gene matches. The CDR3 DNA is TGTGCCACCAGCAGGAGACAGGGGGCAGCCAAAAACATTCAGTACTTC. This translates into CATSRRQGAAKNIQYF.